This note documents a single TCR beta chain sequence. No antigen is known for it. Using immunoSEQ multiplex PCR, the repertoire was profiled, and TCRdb retains in-frame clones only, with some absent. The table records some 12,000 clones, roughly three quarters of them present only once. This record comes from a study of CD4+ T cells in melanoma. Study observations and caveats: CD8+ T cell, macrophage and B cell function reportedly correlated with neoantigen-specific CD4+ T cells.

Trimming shortened V by 6 bases and J by 6 bases, and 15 bases separated the two germline ends. The CDR3 extends over 14 amino acids. Germline V gene data show CDR1 as SNHLY and CDR2 as FYNNEI. The material sequenced was cells from a culture (not recorded whether cultured in vitro). This TCR was sampled from a human donor with melanoma. The genes are TRBV2 and TRBJ2-1; D is possibly TRBD2 (5 bases). The CDR3 DNA sequence: TGTGCCAGCAGGGACCAGGAGGCGATCAATGAGCAGTTCTTC. Its translation: CASRDQEAINEQFF.